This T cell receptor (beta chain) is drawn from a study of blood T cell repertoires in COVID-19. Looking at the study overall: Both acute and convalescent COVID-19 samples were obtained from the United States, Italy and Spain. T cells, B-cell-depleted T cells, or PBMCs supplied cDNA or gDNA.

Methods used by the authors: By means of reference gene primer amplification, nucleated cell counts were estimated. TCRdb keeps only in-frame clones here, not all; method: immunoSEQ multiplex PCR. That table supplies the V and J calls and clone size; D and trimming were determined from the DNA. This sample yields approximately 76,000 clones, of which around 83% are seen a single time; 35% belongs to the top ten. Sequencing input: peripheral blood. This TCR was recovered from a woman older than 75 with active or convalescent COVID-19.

The CDR3 sequence: CASSLGGMSGYTF. CDR3 nucleotides: TGTGCCAGCAGTTTAGGGGGGATGAGTGGCTACACCTTC. The rearrangement uses TRBV27 and TRBJ1-2; D is perhaps TRBD1 (5 bases). The CDR3 contains 13 residues. Germline V CDR1 and CDR2: MNHEY, SMNVEV (reference sequence). V gave up 2 bases and J gave up 7 bases, with 11 bases separating them.